The 25 T cell receptor beta chains presented below share a single source sample, sequenced in a study of vaccination and CD4 T cells after COVID-19. The Oncomine TCR Beta short-read assay generated sequence data from the DNA of cultured CD4+ T cells. MiXCR was run by TCRdb on the PCR reads, yielding one entry per CDR3 protein. The sample includes about 15,000 distinct CDR3 sequences, less than 55% of them seen just once. Regarding treatment: roughly ten-day PBMC culture with coronavirus spike peptide pools or control peptides (ViraFEST assay). No antigen has been identified for these receptors. Input material: CD4+ T cells from blood, cultured in vitro. The receptors stem from a human donor who had recovered from COVID-19.

The rearrangement links TRBV6-2 or TRBV6-3 to TRBJ2-7, with 7 bases matching TRBD1. V trimming: 8 bases; J trimming: 0 bases; junction bases outside the gene matches: 4. CDR1 is MNHEY and CDR2 is SVGEGT in the germline V gene. This CDR3 has 13 residues. The DNA of the CDR3 is TGTGCCAGCGAAGGACAGGACTCCTACGAGCAGTACTTC. It specifies CASEGQDSYEQYF.

The V call is TRBV6-1, the J call TRBJ1-4; 11 nucleotides align to TRBD1. The V gene end was trimmed by 6 bases and the J gene end by 7 bases; junction bases not matched to a gene: 7. The CDR3 covers 15 residues. Germline lookup yields CDR1 MNHNS and CDR2 SASEGT. The CDR3 DNA reads TGTGCCAGCAGGGCGCGGGGACAGGGGGGTGAAAAACTGTTTTTT. Translated: CASRARGQGGEKLFF.

This sequence joins TRBV30 and TRBJ2-7; weak D call: TRBD2 (7 bases). Germline V gene lookup returns CDR1 GTSNPN and CDR2 SVGIG (reference sequence). The CDR3 totals 14 residues. Trimming took off 3 bases at V and 3 bases at J, with 15 bases between the two ends. The CDR3 DNA reads as TGTGCCTGGAGAATCGGGGGGCCGATCTACGAGCAGTACTTC. Amino acids: CAWRIGGPIYEQYF. The variable domain in full, with the rest retrieved from reference TRBV30 and TRBJ2-7, is SQTIHQWPATLVQPVGSPLSLECTVEGTSNPNLYWYRQAAGRGLQLLFYSVGIGQISSEVPQNLSASRPQDRQFILSSKKLLLSDSGFYLCAWRIGGPIYEQYFGPGTRLTVT.

The sample holds a few counts of this clonotype. The chain couples TRBV27 to TRBJ2-4; D is possibly TRBD1 (6 bases). The V gene's germline CDR1 is MNHEY and CDR2 SMNVEV (reference sequence). There are 16 residues in the CDR3. The V end lost 4 bases, the J end lost 0 bases, and 13 bases lay between the germline ends. The CDR3 is CASSSGTTIAKNIQYF. CDR3 in DNA: TGTGCCAGCAGTTCCGGGACAACTATAGCCAAAAACATTCAGTACTTC.

J is TRBJ2-1 and V is TRBV20-1; 12 nucleotides agree with TRBD2. This CDR3 is 16 amino acids long. V lost 0 bases to trimming and J lost 7 bases; unmatched junction nucleotides: 7. The V gene's germline CDR1 is DFQATT and CDR2 SNEGSKA (reference sequence). DNA for the CDR3: TGCAGTGCTAGAGATTGGCTAGCGGGAGGGCCTAATGAGCAGTTCTTC. Translating gives CSARDWLAGGPNEQFF.

The chain joins TRBV12-3 or TRBV12-4 to TRBJ1-5; D is possibly TRBD1 (5 bases). The V end lost 6 bases, the J end lost 6 bases, and 18 bases lay between the germline ends. This CDR3 is 15 amino acids long. As DNA, the CDR3 is TGTGCCAGCAGCCCTGGGGGTCAGTTGGGTCAGCCCCAGCATTTT. Its translation: CASSPGGQLGQPQHF.

The chain is built from TRBV10-3 and TRBJ2-1; 11 bases agree with TRBD2. There are 16 residues in the CDR3. Germline-derived CDR1 and CDR2 are ENHRY and SYGVKD. The V gene end was trimmed by 9 bases and the J gene end by 1 base; junction bases not matched to a gene: 8. Here the CDR3 DNA reads TGTGCCATACGGGGGACTAGCGGAACTTCCTACAATGAGCAGTTCTTC. It encodes CAIRGTSGTSYNEQFF.

This clonotype was observed once. In DNA, the CDR3 is TGTGCCACCAGTGATTCGGCAGGGGGCAATAGGAATGAGCAGTTCTTC. Translation: CATSDSAGGNRNEQFF. The chain employs TRBV24-1 and TRBJ2-1; 8 bases fit TRBD1. Per germline, CDR1 KGHDR and CDR2 SFDVKD. The J segment lost 7 bases and the V segment lost 2 bases, leaving 9 bases of the junction unmatched. The CDR3 totals 16 residues.

The chain employs TRBV30 and TRBJ2-3; 10 positions agree with TRBD2. The germline V gene has CDR1 GTSNPN and CDR2 SVGIG (reference sequence). V shed 5 bases and J 5 bases; nucleotides not matched to a gene: 4. The CDR3 consists of 13 residues. The CDR3 sequence is CAWSSGSRDTQYF. The CDR3 nucleotides are TGTGCCTGGTCTAGCGGGAGTAGAGATACGCAGTATTTT.

This clonotype is large. The chain has TRBV12-3 or TRBV12-4 and TRBJ2-3; D not resolved. The V gene lost 2 bases and the J gene lost 11 bases, with 11 bases spanning the gap. This CDR3 has 12 residues. CDR3 nucleotide sequence: TGTGCCAGCAGTTTAAAGGCCCAGGTGCAGTATTTT. It translates to CASSLKAQVQYF.

The gene calls are TRBV28 and TRBJ1-2, with D possibly being TRBD1 (6 bases). The CDR3 runs to 12 residues. V was trimmed by 8 bases and J by 1 base, leaving 8 bases between them. Germline values: CDR1 MDHEN, CDR2 SYDVKM. CDR3 amino acids: CASRDNNYGYTF. In nucleotides, the CDR3 is TGTGCCAGCCGGGACAATAACTATGGCTACACCTTC.

This rearrangement joins TRBV12-5 to TRBJ2-1; D remains unclear. Germline loops: CDR1 LGHNT, CDR2 FRNRAP. This CDR3 contains 15 residues. Trimming left V 1 base short and J 0 bases short, with 7 bases between. The DNA for the CDR3 is TGTGCTAGTGGTTTGGCGGGTAGCTCCTACAATGAGCAGTTCTTC. Translated: CASGLAGSSYNEQFF. The whole variable domain, filled in from reference TRBV12-5 and TRBJ2-1, reads DARVTQTPRHKVTEMGQEVTMRCQPILGHNTVFWYRQTMMQGLELLAYFRNRAPLDDSGMPKDRFSAEMPDATLATLKIQPSEPRDSAVYFCASGLAGSSYNEQFFGPGTRLTVL.

The chain combines TRBV6-1 with TRBJ2-5; 7 bases are shared with TRBD2. Germline values: CDR1 MNHNS, CDR2 SASEGT. The CDR3 runs to 15 residues. J gave up 5 bases and V 7 bases, and 13 bases lay outside the gene matches. In DNA, the CDR3 is TGTGCCAGCACCCCTGGACTAGTTTATGTGGAGACCCAGTACTTC. It is translated as CASTPGLVYVETQYF.

This chain joins TRBV6-1 and TRBJ2-7; 11 nucleotides agree with TRBD2. This CDR3 has 14 residues. In germline, CDR1 is MNHNS, CDR2 SASEGT. The J segment lost 9 bases and the V segment lost 4 bases, leaving 8 bases of the junction unmatched. Written as DNA, the CDR3 is TGTGCCAGCAGTGGGACTAGCGGGCTTAACGGGCAGTACTTC. Residues: CASSGTSGLNGQYF.

V gene TRBV30 combines with J gene TRBJ1-6; D is possibly TRBD1 (6 bases). CDR1 GTSNPN and CDR2 SVGIG come from the germline V gene (reference sequence). The CDR3 length is 15 residues. Trimming cost V 0 bases and J 5 bases, with 11 bases left between them. This CDR3 reads CAWSVLDSDNSPLHF. The CDR3 region has the DNA TGTGCCTGGAGTGTCCTGGACAGCGATAATTCACCCCTCCACTTT.

This chain joins TRBV6-1 and TRBJ2-7; D ambiguous. The V gene lost 0 bases and the J gene lost 2 bases, with 17 bases spanning the gap. CDR1 is MNHNS and CDR2 is SASEGT in the germline V gene. This CDR3 is 17 amino acids long. CDR3 nucleotide sequence: TGTGCCAGCAGTGAAGCGCGGTATACCTCCGCCCCCTACGAGCAGTACTTC. Its translation: CASSEARYTSAPYEQYF.

The sample holds one count of this clonotype. The genes are TRBV6-4 and TRBJ1-5; 8 bases fit TRBD1. Per germline, CDR1 MRHNA and CDR2 SNTAGT. J gave up 3 bases and V 6 bases, and 10 bases lay outside the gene matches. The CDR3 is 16 amino acids. The CDR3 coding sequence is TGTGCCAGCAGAGGCTTCGGGCAGGGGGCCAATCAGCCCCAGCATTTT. Its translation: CASRGFGQGANQPQHF.

This clonotype occurred a few times. The chain links TRBV27 to TRBJ1-2; D is possibly TRBD1 (5 bases). The ends were cut back, 5 bases at V and 3 bases at J, with 10 bases in the middle. Germline loops: CDR1 MNHEY, CDR2 SMNVEV (reference sequence). The CDR3 is 13 amino acids. CDR3 bases: TGTGCCAGCAGTCAACAAGGGGACTATGGCTACACCTTC. This gives the protein CASSQQGDYGYTF.

The chain uses TRBV6-2 or TRBV6-3 and TRBJ1-5; no clear D gene. Germline CDR1 is MNHEY and CDR2 is SVGEGT. With 5 bases removed from V and 1 base from J, the gap between germline ends came to 6 bases. The CDR3 has 13 amino acids. This CDR3 is CASSDISNQPQHF. For the CDR3, the DNA is TGTGCCAGCAGTGATATAAGCAATCAGCCCCAGCATTTT.

The chain has TRBV28 and TRBJ1-2; possibly TRBD1 for D (6 bases). The CDR3 loop spans 12 amino acids. Trimming removed 5 bases from V and 7 bases from J, with 11 bases in between. CDR1 and CDR2 (germline): MDHEN, SYDVKM. The CDR3 DNA reads as TGTGCCAGCAGTCAGGGGTTGGGTGGCTACACCTTC. Translating gives CASSQGLGGYTF.

This clonotype appeared once. This chain joins TRBV20-1 and TRBJ2-1; D tentatively fits TRBD1 or TRBD2 (5 bases each). With 4 bases removed from V and 5 bases from J, the gap between germline ends came to 18 bases. Per the germline V gene, CDR1 is DFQATT and CDR2 is SNEGSKA (reference sequence). The CDR3 runs 15 residues. CDR3 in amino acids: CSAKSPRGLNNEQFF. The CDR3 DNA is TGCAGTGCTAAGTCGCCCCGGGGCCTAAACAATGAGCAGTTCTTC.

The chain recombines TRBV18 with TRBJ1-5; tentative D call: TRBD1 (6 bases). The V end lost 0 bases, the J end lost 5 bases, and 14 bases lay between the germline ends. CDR1 is KGHSH and CDR2 is LQKENI in the germline V gene. The CDR3 has 16 residues. The CDR3: CASSPPGGGEDQPQHF. CDR3 bases: TGTGCCAGCTCACCACCAGGGGGGGGGGAAGATCAGCCCCAGCATTTT. Drawing the rest from reference TRBV18 and TRBJ1-5, the complete variable domain is NAGVMQNPRHLVRRRGQEARLRCSPMKGHSHVYWYRQLPEEGLKFMVYLQKENIIDESGMPKERFSAEFPKEGPSILRIQQVVRGDSAAYFCASSPPGGGEDQPQHFGDGTRLSIL.

The genes are TRBV20-1 and TRBJ1-2; D uncertain. The CDR3 is 13 residues long. Trimming shortened V by 3 bases and J by 3 bases, and 11 bases separated the two germline ends. Germline loops: CDR1 DFQATT, CDR2 SNEGSKA (reference sequence). CDR3 residues: CSASKDVYYGYTF. As DNA, the CDR3 is TGCAGTGCTAGCAAGGACGTATACTATGGCTACACCTTC.

This clonotype was observed a few times. This chain uses TRBV20-1 with TRBJ2-1, with D perhaps TRBD2 (6 bases). Per germline, CDR1 DFQATT and CDR2 SNEGSKA (reference sequence). Trimming took off 0 bases at V and 6 bases at J, with 15 bases between the two ends. This CDR3 has 15 residues. The DNA of the CDR3 is TGCAGTGCTAGAGAAACCCGACTAGACGGCAATGAGCAGTTCTTC. This translates into CSARETRLDGNEQFF.

The chain links TRBV2 to TRBJ1-5; the D gene is possibly TRBD1 (6 bases). This CDR3 is 14 amino acids long. The V end lost 4 bases, the J end lost 2 bases, and 9 bases lay between the germline ends. Germline assignment: CDR1 SNHLY and CDR2 FYNNEI. CDR3 bases: TGTGCCAGCAGTGCACAGGGTGGCAATCAGCCCCAGCATTTT. Protein: CASSAQGGNQPQHF.